This T cell receptor (beta chain) was recovered during a study of blood T cell repertoires in COVID-19. About the study: Both acute and convalescent COVID-19 samples were obtained from the United States, Italy and Spain.

Generated by immunoSEQ multiplex PCR, the TCRdb table keeps only in-frame clones and is missing some. This table holds approximately 84,000 clones, 90% found once. Sequencing was carried out using peripheral blood. The receptor's source is a human donor with active COVID-19. The donor label of this sample is uncertain.

The CDR3 reads CASRQGARETQYF. DNA of the CDR3: TGTGCCAGCAGGCAGGGGGCCAGGGAGACCCAGTACTTC. The chain combines TRBV12-3 or TRBV12-4 with TRBJ2-5, with 8 bases matching TRBD1. V trimming: 6 bases; J trimming: 5 bases; junction bases outside the gene matches: 5. The length of the CDR3 is 13 residues.